A single sample gave rise to the 18 T cell receptor beta chains below, sequenced in a study of blood T cell repertoires in COVID-19 (dated by TCRdb to 2018 to 2020). The library was made by the immunoSEQ multiplex PCR assay. TCRdb stores this immuneACCESS table with in-frame sequences only. Part of the clones is absent; in the studies checked, under half of the shortfall reflects unresolved V genes, and no reason is known for the rest. Counted in this sample were over 45,000 clones; approximately 82% of them appeared once. The ten largest clones represent around 12% of the sample. The sequencing input was peripheral blood. These TCRs come from a human donor in a cohort sampled during active COVID-19.

The V call is TRBV21-1, the J call TRBJ2-4; TRBD1 was called by the table and not checked on the DNA. TRBV21-1 is a documented pseudogene. The CDR3 runs to 16 residues. The DNA for the CDR3 is TGTGCCAGCAGCTTTCGGACAGGGCTAGCCAAAAACATTCAGTACTTC. The encoded protein is CASSFRTGLAKNIQYF.

The V and J genes are TRBV2 and TRBJ1-5, with unresolved D. Trimming left V 2 bases short and J 0 bases short, with 8 bases between. CDR1 and CDR2 (germline): SNHLY, FYNNEI. The CDR3 is 15 residues long. The CDR3 sequence is CASSESGFSNQPQHF. Here the CDR3 DNA reads TGTGCCAGCAGTGAATCAGGATTTAGCAATCAGCCCCAGCATTTT.

The V gene is TRBV4-3, the J gene TRBJ1-4; 7 positions agree with TRBD1. This CDR3 spans 17 amino acids. The germline gives CDR1 LGHNA, CDR2 YSLEER. The junction had 11 bases not matched to a gene; V was cut back by 4 bases and J by 3 bases. Here the CDR3 DNA reads TGCGCCAGCAGCCCCCGTTTCCGGACAGGCCCTAATGAAAAACTGTTTTTT. This gives the protein CASSPRFRTGPNEKLFF.

The V gene is TRBV3-1 (or the pseudogene TRBV3-2), the J gene TRBJ2-7, with TRBD1 as a possible D gene (6 bases). The CDR3 has 16 amino acids. CDR1 and CDR2 from the germline V gene are LGHDT and YNNKEL (reference sequence). V lost 3 bases to trimming and J lost 1 base, with 16 bases between them. CDR3 bases: TGTGCCAGCAGCCAGCTAGGACAGACAAGTTCCTACGAGCAGTACTTC. Its protein is CASSQLGQTSSYEQYF.

The CDR3 nucleotides are TGTGCCAGCCAGGACAGGGCCACTGAAGCTTTCTTT. It specifies CASQDRATEAFF. The V and J genes are TRBV28 and TRBJ1-1, with 8 bases identical to TRBD1. The junction had 3 bases not matched to a gene; V was cut back by 8 bases and J by 4 bases. Looked up from germline, CDR1 is MDHEN and CDR2 is SYDVKM. This CDR3 has 12 residues.

The chain has TRBV3-1 (or the pseudogene TRBV3-2) and TRBJ1-1; 9 bases agree with TRBD1. CDR1 is LGHDT, CDR2 YNNKEL, per germline (reference sequence). CDR3 length: 15 residues. Losses at the gene ends were 3 bases for V and 5 bases for J; bases not matched to a gene: 7. CDR3 residues: CASSQNRGLATEAFF. CDR3 nucleotides: TGTGCCAGCAGCCAGAACAGGGGGCTCGCGACTGAAGCTTTCTTT.

V is TRBV5-1 and J is TRBJ2-7, with D unclear. Looked up from germline, CDR1 is SGHRS and CDR2 is YFSETQ. Trimming took off 0 bases at V and 2 bases at J, with 6 bases between the two ends. This CDR3 contains 13 residues. Here the CDR3 reads CASSLETAYEQYF. CDR3 in DNA: TGCGCCAGCAGCTTGGAAACAGCCTACGAGCAGTACTTC.

The chain combines TRBV7-3 with TRBJ2-7; 7 bases match TRBD1. The V and J ends lost 8 bases and 5 bases, in that order; junction bases with no gene match: 9. CDR1 is SGHTA, CDR2 FQGTGA, per germline. The CDR3 is 13 amino acids. In DNA form, the CDR3 reads TGTGCCAGCTCCACAGGGGTGGGAAACGAGCAGTACTTC. Its protein is CASSTGVGNEQYF.

J is TRBJ1-1 and V is TRBV19; D gene unclear. The CDR3 runs 17 residues. CDR1 and CDR2 (germline): LNHDA, SQIVND (reference sequence). Trimming cost V 0 bases and J 1 base, with 15 bases left between them. The CDR3 coding sequence is TGTGCCAGTAGTATAGAACCCTCCCTTGGAGGGAACACTGAAGCTTTCTTT. Protein sequence: CASSIEPSLGGNTEAFF.

V usage is TRBV10-2 and J usage is TRBJ2-5; 9 bases map to TRBD2. The V and J ends lost 0 bases and 1 base, in that order; junction bases with no gene match: 3. This CDR3 contains 16 residues. CDR1 WSHSY and CDR2 SAAADI come from the germline V gene. The chain's CDR3 is CASSESETSGQETQYF. As DNA, the CDR3 is TGCGCCAGCAGTGAGTCGGAGACTAGCGGCCAAGAGACCCAGTACTTC.

The chain uses TRBV4-2 and TRBJ2-7; TRBD1 is a possible D gene (5 bases). This CDR3 has 15 amino acids. Germline V gives CDR1 LGHNA, CDR2 YNFKEQ. Trimming shortened V by 0 bases and J by 3 bases, and 12 bases separated the two germline ends. The CDR3 sequence: CASSQDTGRFYEQYF. In DNA, the CDR3 is TGTGCCAGCAGCCAAGATACAGGAAGATTCTACGAGCAGTACTTC.

The gene calls are TRBV5-6 and TRBJ1-1; D is unclear. The length of the CDR3 is 13 residues. Looked up from germline, CDR1 is SGHDT and CDR2 is YYEEEE. V lost 4 bases and J 0 bases, leaving 7 bases between the germline ends. The CDR3 bases are TGTGCCAGCAGCGGCGGTCTGAACACTGAAGCTTTCTTT. Protein: CASSGGLNTEAFF. The entire variable domain, with the rest obtained from reference TRBV5-6 and TRBJ1-1, is as follows: DAGVTQSPTHLIKTRGQQVTLRCSPKSGHDTVSWYQQALGQGPQFIFQYYEEEERQRGNFPDRFSGHQFPNYSSELNVNALLLGDSALYLCASSGGLNTEAFFGQGTRLTVV.

V usage is TRBV15 and J usage is TRBJ1-1; 9 bases align to TRBD1. The CDR3 is 17 amino acids. The V and J ends lost 1 base and 11 bases, in that order; junction bases with no gene match: 17. Germline CDR1 LNHNV, CDR2 YYDKDF (reference sequence). CDR3 bases: TGTGCCACCAGCAGAGCCGGGACAGGGTCGATGGAGGCCGAGGCTTTCTTT. Its translation: CATSRAGTGSMEAEAFF.

V and J are TRBV20-1 and TRBJ1-6, with 7 bases that match TRBD1. Germline CDR1 DFQATT, CDR2 SNEGSKA (reference sequence). V lost 3 bases to trimming and J lost 5 bases; unmatched junction nucleotides: 1. This CDR3 spans 13 amino acids. For the CDR3, the DNA is TGCAGTGCTAGTGGACAGGATAATTCACCCCTCCACTTT. Its translation is CSASGQDNSPLHF.

The chain is built from TRBV9 and TRBJ2-5; TRBD2 aligns across 7 bases. The CDR3 has 16 residues. The V and J ends lost 4 bases and 2 bases, in that order; junction bases with no gene match: 11. Germline V gene sequence: CDR1 SGDLS, CDR2 YYNGEE. The CDR3 loop reads CASSPRLAGGQETQYF. CDR3 nucleotide sequence: TGTGCCAGCAGCCCCCGACTAGCTGGTGGGCAAGAGACCCAGTACTTC.

This chain connects TRBV7-9 to TRBJ2-3; D might be TRBD2 (5 bases). The germline CDR1 and CDR2 sequences are SEHNR and FQNEAQ (reference sequence). The ends were cut back, 4 bases at V and 0 bases at J, with 11 bases in the middle. This CDR3 is 15 amino acids long. CDR3 DNA sequence: TGTGCCAGCAGCTCCGCGGGCAGTAGCACAGATACGCAGTATTTT. Translated, it gives CASSSAGSSTDTQYF.

The chain combines TRBV19 with TRBJ1-2; D not resolved. Germline V lookup: CDR1 LNHDA, CDR2 SQIVND (reference sequence). The CDR3 totals 13 residues. V was shortened by 1 base and J by 8 bases, with 11 bases between the two germline ends. CDR3 loop: CASSIVATLGYTF. The DNA of the CDR3 is TGTGCCAGTAGTATAGTGGCCACCCTGGGCTACACCTTC. Full variable domain (missing parts from reference TRBV19 and TRBJ1-2): DGGITQSPKYLFRKEGQNVTLSCEQNLNHDAMYWYRQDPGQGLRLIYYSQIVNDFQKGDIAEGYSVSREKKESFPLTVTSAQKNPTAFYLCASSIVATLGYTFGSGTRLTVV.

The rearrangement links TRBV5-4 to TRBJ2-2; the D gene is possibly TRBD2 (5 bases). Per the germline V gene, CDR1 is SGHNT and CDR2 is YYREEE (reference sequence). The CDR3 is made up of 15 amino acids. V shed 6 bases and J shed 5 bases, with 17 bases lying between them. The CDR3 nucleotides are TGTGCCAGCACCCCCCCAGTTGGGGAGACCGGGGAGCTGTTTTTT. As protein: CASTPPVGETGELFF.